The 14 T cell receptor beta chains below were found in one sample sequenced in a study of blood T cell repertoires in COVID-19. Assay used: immunoSEQ multiplex PCR; TCRdb lists only in-frame clones, some missing. The sample lists about 150,000 clones, over 75% seen once, with around 13% in the top ten. The specimen sequenced was peripheral blood. These receptors were obtained from a man aged 55-75 years with active or convalescent COVID-19.

The V and J genes are TRBV7-3 and TRBJ2-1; 8 bases are shared with TRBD1. CDR1 is SGHTA and CDR2 is FQGTGA in the germline V gene. The CDR3 runs 17 residues. With V trimmed by 0 bases and J by 6 bases, 10 bases remained unmatched. CDR3 sequence (DNA): TGTGCCAGCAGCTTAACGGGACAGGAGTTCTGGGCCAATGAGCAGTTCTTC. Translation: CASSLTGQEFWANEQFF.

The chain is built from TRBV5-1 and TRBJ2-1; D possibly corresponds to TRBD2 (6 bases). Trimming took off 6 bases at V and 6 bases at J, with 19 bases between the two ends. CDR1 SGHRS and CDR2 YFSETQ come from the germline V gene. This CDR3 is built from 15 residues. The CDR3 nucleotides read TGCGCCAGCACCAACGCCCCGGGACTGGTCAATGAGCAGTTCTTC. Protein product: CASTNAPGLVNEQFF.

The chain carries TRBV4-2 and TRBJ1-2; 7 bases are a match to TRBD1. This CDR3 spans 18 amino acids. Per the germline V gene, CDR1 is LGHNA and CDR2 is YNFKEQ. The J segment lost 8 bases and the V segment lost 1 base, leaving 19 bases of the junction unmatched. The CDR3 bases are TGTGCCAGCAGCCAAGTTCGGATCTCGAGACAGGGTGGGACGGGCTACACCTTC. Its protein is CASSQVRISRQGGTGYTF.

This chain connects TRBV28 to TRBJ1-2; 7 nucleotides match TRBD1. Germline V gene data show CDR1 as MDHEN and CDR2 as SYDVKM. CDR3 length equals 15 residues. The V segment lost 6 bases and the J segment 6 bases; nucleotides outside the gene matches: 13. The CDR3 bases are TGTGCCAGCAGCAGAGAGGGGGCGCATATCCATGGCTACACCTTC. This gives the protein CASSREGAHIHGYTF.

This clone has a single count. This CDR3 reads CASSRTGVEPNEKLFF. CDR3 nucleotide sequence: TGTGCCAGCAGCCGGACAGGGGTTGAACCTAATGAAAAACTGTTTTTT. The V gene is TRBV3-1 (or the pseudogene TRBV3-2), the J gene TRBJ1-4; TRBD1 matches 9 bases. After removal of 4 bases from V and 3 bases from J, the junction contained 6 bases not matched to a gene. The CDR3 length is 16 residues. Germline CDR1 is LGHDT and CDR2 is YNNKEL (reference sequence).

The chain carries TRBV6-6 and TRBJ1-5; D gene ambiguous. Germline CDR1 MNHNY, CDR2 SVGAGI (reference sequence). V was pared by 6 bases and J by 7 bases, with 16 bases between. The CDR3 extends over 14 amino acids. CDR3 amino acids: CASSHGNAAQPQHF. The CDR3 DNA reads TGTGCCAGCAGCCACGGTAATGCGGCGCAGCCCCAGCATTTT.

The chain couples TRBV3-1 (or the pseudogene TRBV3-2) to TRBJ2-1; TRBD2 matches 7 bases. J was trimmed by 5 bases and V by 4 bases; bases with no gene match: 2. This CDR3 has 13 amino acids. Germline V gene sequence: CDR1 LGHDT, CDR2 YNNKEL (reference sequence). CDR3 sequence (DNA): TGTGCCAGCAGCCCCCTAGCGGACAATGAGCAGTTCTTC. It yields the protein CASSPLADNEQFF.

The rearrangement joins TRBV19 to TRBJ2-1; 12 positions match TRBD2. V trimming: 6 bases; J trimming: 7 bases; junction bases outside the gene matches: 10. The CDR3 covers 16 residues. Germline CDR1 is LNHDA and CDR2 is SQIVND (reference sequence). Here the CDR3 reads CASSLRTSGISNEQFF. CDR3 in DNA: TGTGCCAGTAGCCTACGGACTAGCGGGATATCAAATGAGCAGTTCTTC.

J is TRBJ2-3 and V is TRBV4-2; D unclear. Germline CDR1 reads LGHNA; CDR2 reads YNFKEQ. This CDR3 contains 15 residues. Between the trimmed V and J ends, which lost 0 bases and 3 bases, there was a span of 10 bases. CDR3 DNA: TGTGCCAGCAGCCAAGAATATTCCTATACAGATACGCAGTATTTT. It is translated as CASSQEYSYTDTQYF.

V is TRBV24-1 and J is TRBJ2-3; 7 bases agree with TRBD2. The V gene's germline CDR1 is KGHDR and CDR2 SFDVKD. Unmatched junction bases numbered 3, after V lost 1 base and J lost 9 bases. This CDR3 has 13 amino acids. The CDR3, as DNA: TGTGCCACCAGTGATTTTGGGGGGGACACGCAGTATTTT. Protein sequence: CATSDFGGDTQYF.

The chain joins TRBV27 to TRBJ2-7; 8 bases map to TRBD1. Trimming removed 6 bases from V and 3 bases from J; junction bases left unmatched: 7. This CDR3 spans 14 amino acids. The germline V gene encodes CDR1 MNHEY and CDR2 SMNVEV (reference sequence). CDR3: CASSSGQGVYEQYF. In DNA form, the CDR3 reads TGTGCCAGCAGCTCTGGACAGGGTGTCTACGAGCAGTACTTC.

The genes are TRBV6-4 and TRBJ2-1; D possibly corresponds to TRBD1 (5 bases). This CDR3 has 14 residues. V was clipped by 10 bases and J by 2 bases, with 15 bases between them. From germline, CDR1 is MRHNA and CDR2 SNTAGT. The CDR3 sequence: CATSPQGTYNEQFF. The CDR3, as DNA: TGTGCCACCTCCCCGCAGGGAACCTACAATGAGCAGTTCTTC.

The J gene is TRBJ2-3, the V gene TRBV5-1; a weak D match, TRBD2 (6 bases). V was shortened by 4 bases and J by 2 bases, with 14 bases between the two germline ends. The CDR3 covers 15 residues. Germline-derived CDR1 and CDR2 are SGHRS and YFSETQ. The CDR3 bases are TGCGCCAGCAGCCCCGCGGCGGGGTACACAGATACGCAGTATTTT. Protein sequence: CASSPAAGYTDTQYF.

This clone was seen just once. This sequence joins TRBV6-5 and TRBJ2-3; no definite D call. Trimming cost V 6 bases and J 5 bases, with 18 bases left between them. This CDR3 region has 15 residues. Germline CDR1 is MNHEY and CDR2 is SVGAGI. The CDR3 sequence: CASSQSSLAEDTQYF. DNA for the CDR3: TGTGCCAGCAGCCAGTCGAGCCTTGCGGAAGATACGCAGTATTTT.